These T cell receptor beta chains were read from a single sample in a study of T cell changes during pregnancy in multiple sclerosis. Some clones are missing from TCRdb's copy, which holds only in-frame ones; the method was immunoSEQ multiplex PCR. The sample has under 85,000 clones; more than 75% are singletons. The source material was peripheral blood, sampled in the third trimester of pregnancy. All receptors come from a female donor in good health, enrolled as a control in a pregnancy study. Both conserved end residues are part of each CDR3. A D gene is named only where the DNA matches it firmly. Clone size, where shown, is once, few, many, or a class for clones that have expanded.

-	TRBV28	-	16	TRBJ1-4	CASSLFDSPTNEKLFF	TGTGCCAGCAGTTTATTTGACAGCCCAACTAATGAAAAACTGTTTTTT
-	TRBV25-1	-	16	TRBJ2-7	CASSEWAGTLTYEQYF	TGTGCCAGCAGTGAATGGGCAGGAACCCTAACCTACGAGCAGTACTTC
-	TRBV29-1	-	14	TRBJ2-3	CSVAGDTSTDTQYF	TGCAGCGTTGCAGGGGACACTAGCACAGATACGCAGTATTTT
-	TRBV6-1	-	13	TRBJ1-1	CASSEFRVTEAFF	TGTGCCAGCAGTGAATTTCGGGTTACTGAAGCTTTCTTT
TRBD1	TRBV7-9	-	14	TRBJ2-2	CASRPQGVTGELFF	TGTGCCAGCAGGCCGCAGGGGGTTACCGGGGAGCTGTTTTTT
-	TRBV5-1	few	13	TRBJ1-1	CASSFGGDTEAFF	TGCGCCAGCAGCTTCGGCGGAGACACTGAAGCTTTCTTT
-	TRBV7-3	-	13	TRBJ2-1	CASSPGVHNEQFF	TGTGCCAGCAGCCCCGGGGTGCACAATGAGCAGTTCTTC
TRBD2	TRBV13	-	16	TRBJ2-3	CASSLTWLAGTDTQYF	TGTGCCAGCAGCTTAACTTGGCTAGCGGGCACAGATACGCAGTATTTT
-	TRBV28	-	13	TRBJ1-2	CASRWGGRLGYTF	TGTGCCAGCCGCTGGGGGGGCCGGTTAGGCTACACCTTC
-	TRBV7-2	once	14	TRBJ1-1	CASTLSGMNTEAFF	TGTGCCAGCACCCTCTCAGGGATGAACACTGAAGCTTTCTTT
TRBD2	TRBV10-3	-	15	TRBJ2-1	CAIAQRGTSGDEQFF	TGTGCCATCGCTCAAAGGGGGACTAGCGGGGATGAGCAGTTCTTC
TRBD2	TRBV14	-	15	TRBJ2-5	CASSGGLAVWETQYF	TGTGCCAGCAGCGGGGGACTAGCGGTGTGGGAGACCCAGTACTTC
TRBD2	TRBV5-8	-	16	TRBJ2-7	CASSGRLAGASYEQYF	TGTGCCAGCAGCGGCCGACTAGCGGGGGCCTCCTACGAGCAGTACTTC
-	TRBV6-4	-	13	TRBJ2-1	CASSETRTDRKFF	TGTGCCAGCAGTGAAACTAGGACAGATAGGAAGTTCTTC
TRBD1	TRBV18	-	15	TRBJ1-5	CASSPGQGAGQPQHF	TGTGCCAGCTCACCGGGACAGGGGGCCGGACAGCCCCAGCATTTT
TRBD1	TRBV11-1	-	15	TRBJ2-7	CASSEQQGAVYEQYF	TGTGCCAGCAGCGAGCAACAGGGGGCCGTCTACGAGCAGTACTTC
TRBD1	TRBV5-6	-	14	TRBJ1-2	CASSTGQVTYGYTF	TGTGCCAGCAGCACTGGACAGGTAACCTATGGCTACACCTTC
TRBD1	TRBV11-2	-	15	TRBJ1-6	CASSQEGTGGSPLHF	TGTGCCAGCAGTCAAGAGGGGACAGGGGGTTCACCCCTCCACTTT
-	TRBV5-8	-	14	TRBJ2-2	CASSPWQGAGELFF	TGTGCCAGCAGCCCGTGGCAGGGCGCCGGGGAGCTGTTTTTT
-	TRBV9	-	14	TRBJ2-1	CASSVAQIYNEQFF	TGTGCCAGCAGCGTAGCACAGATTTACAATGAGCAGTTCTTC
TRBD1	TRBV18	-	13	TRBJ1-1	CASSPRDRSEAFF	TGTGCCAGCTCACCAAGGGACAGGTCTGAAGCTTTCTTT
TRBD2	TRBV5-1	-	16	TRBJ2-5	CASSLPTGGARETQYF	TGCGCCAGCAGCTTGCCCACGGGGGGGGCCCGAGAGACCCAGTACTTC
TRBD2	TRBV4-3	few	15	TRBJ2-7	CASSETSGSSYEQYF	TGCGCCAGCAGCGAGACTAGCGGGAGCTCCTACGAGCAGTACTTC
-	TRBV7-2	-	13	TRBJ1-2	CASSWGGGGGYTF	TGTGCCAGCAGCTGGGGGGGTGGCGGTGGCTACACCTTC
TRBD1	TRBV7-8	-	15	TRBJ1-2	CASSLEEGAFYGYTF	TGTGCCAGCAGCTTAGAGGAGGGGGCCTTCTATGGCTACACCTTC
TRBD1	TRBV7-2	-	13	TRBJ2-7	CASSRTGGYEQYF	TGTGCCAGCAGCCGGACAGGGGGCTACGAGCAGTACTTC
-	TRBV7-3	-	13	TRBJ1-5	CASSLVPGEPQHF	TGTGCCAGCAGCTTAGTCCCCGGGGAGCCCCAGCATTTT
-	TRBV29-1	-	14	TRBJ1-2	CSVEIGQANYGYTF	TGCAGCGTTGAAATCGGACAAGCTAACTATGGCTACACCTTC
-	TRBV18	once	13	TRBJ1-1	CASSPPSYTEAFF	TGTGCCAGCTCACCTCCATCATACACTGAAGCTTTCTTT
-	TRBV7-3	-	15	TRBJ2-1	CASSQTGTRGHEQFF	TGTGCCAGCAGCCAAACCGGGACCAGGGGTCATGAGCAGTTCTTC
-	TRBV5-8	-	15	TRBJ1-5	CASSLGRSIHQPQHF	TGTGCCAGCAGCTTGGGCAGGTCAATACATCAGCCCCAGCATTTT
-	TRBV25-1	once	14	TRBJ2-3	CASSWGDGTDTQYF	TGTGCCAGCAGTTGGGGGGATGGCACAGATACGCAGTATTTT
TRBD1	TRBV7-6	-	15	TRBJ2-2	CASSPGTGALGELFF	TGTGCCAGCAGCCCCGGGACAGGCGCTTTAGGGGAGCTGTTTTTT
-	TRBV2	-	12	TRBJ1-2	CASTGFTVGYTF	TGTGCCAGCACCGGCTTTACAGTTGGCTACACCTTC
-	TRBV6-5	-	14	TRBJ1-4	CASSYQGPGEKLFF	TGTGCCAGCAGTTACCAGGGGCCGGGTGAAAAACTGTTTTTT
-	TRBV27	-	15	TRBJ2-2	CASSSGGANTGELFF	TGTGCCAGCAGTAGCGGCGGGGCCAACACCGGGGAGCTGTTTTTT
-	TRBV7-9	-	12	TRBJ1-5	CASSSTNQPQHF	TGTGCCAGCAGCTCAACTAATCAGCCCCAGCATTTT
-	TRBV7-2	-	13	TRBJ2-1	CASRGGSYNEQFF	TGTGCCAGCAGGGGGGGTTCCTACAATGAGCAGTTCTTC
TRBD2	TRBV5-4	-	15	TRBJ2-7	CASSSRLAGGYEQYF	TGTGCCAGCAGCTCCCGACTAGCGGGGGGCTACGAGCAGTACTTC